This T cell receptor beta chain was sequenced during a study of shared clonotypes between healthy human individuals. The study, taken as a whole, reports: Even with large depth, rarefaction showed that sorted-subset sequencing was incomplete.

Libraries were prepared by immunoSEQ multiplex PCR; TCRdb keeps only in-frame clonotypes and omits some of them. The table includes millions of clones, more than 80% detected once. HIV-negative, healthy adults without recent acute infections or vaccinations were the donors. Donors were Caucasian adults residing in Nashville, Tennessee, USA. From CD4+ cells came CD45RA+ naive and CD45RA-negative memory subsets. Concerning this clone: Its antigen is unidentified.

The CDR3 length is 14 residues. V was pared by 10 bases and J by 5 bases, with 20 bases between. Germline CDR1 and CDR2: MDHEN and SYDVKM. This TCR came from a man aged 18 to 29 in good health. The rearrangement joins TRBV28 to TRBJ1-2; maybe TRBD1 (5 bases). The specimen was naive CD4+ T cells sorted from blood. Stated subset: CD45RA+ positively selected. The CDR3 nucleotides are TGTGCCACCAAAGCACCCCGGGGCGTATATGGCTACACCTTC. This codes for CATKAPRGVYGYTF.